The rows below give T cell receptor beta chains drawn from one sample of a study of blood T cell repertoires in COVID-19. TCRdb's table, derived via immunoSEQ multiplex PCR, lists solely in-frame clones and lacks some. This table holds roughly 120,000 clones, around 86% found once. The material sequenced was peripheral blood. These receptors were obtained from a human donor in a cohort sampled during active COVID-19. Both conserved end residues are part of each CDR3.

J	V	CDR3
TRBJ2-4	TRBV20-1	CSVITGDIQYF
TRBJ2-1	TRBV6-6	CASRLAGGDNEQFF
TRBJ2-1	TRBV5-1	CASSLGWDEQFF
TRBJ2-2	TRBV7-2	CASSFLLARNTGELFF
TRBJ1-1	TRBV15	CATSSSRDARGKAFF
TRBJ1-2	TRBV5-6	CASSLRGGDYGYTF
TRBJ1-2	TRBV28	CASSLTGPGEYGYTF
TRBJ1-4	TRBV19	CASSKDRGPANEKLFF
TRBJ2-5	TRBV7-2	CASSSTGGFGETQYF
TRBJ2-5	TRBV7-9	CASSLREIQETQYF
TRBJ2-7	TRBV6-6	CASTGLAAHEQYF
TRBJ2-6	TRBV19	CATKQQGTGANVLTF
TRBJ2-7	TRBV28	CASRSPGTGEQYF
TRBJ2-7	TRBV6-6	CASSTDRSGSYEQYF
TRBJ1-3	TRBV28	CASSPGQGGSGNTIYF
TRBJ2-2	TRBV15	CATSRPQGTGELFF
TRBJ2-7	TRBV28	CASRRPGDVYEQYF
TRBJ2-1	TRBV10-2	CASSEWLAPSYNEQFF
TRBJ1-1	TRBV19	CASSQDRGTEAFF
TRBJ1-5	TRBV5-1	CASRLDRDQPQHF